The entry that follows covers one T cell receptor beta chain sequence. As yet, its antigen is unknown. The sample originates from a study of shared clonotypes between healthy human individuals. Study outcomes and limitations: Among the subsets, naive ones generally showed larger estimated richness than memory ones. Roughly 4.6% of naive CD4 clonotypes were common to several donors.

CD45RA+ naive and CD45RA-negative memory subsets were separated from CD4+ cells. Clones were sequenced by immunoSEQ multiplex PCR, and TCRdb holds only the in-frame ones, with some missing. The sample carries approximately 2.3 million clones, more than 85% recorded once. The receptor comes from a young man in good health. Some clones in this sample may be carry-over from other donors' samples. The material sequenced was naive CD4+ T cells from PBMCs. Subset noted: CD45RA+ positively selected.

Here the CDR3 DNA reads TGTGCCAGCAGCGCCTGGACAGAATACACTGAAGCTTTCTTT. This sequence encodes CASSAWTEYTEAFF. The genes are TRBV9 and TRBJ1-1, with D maybe TRBD1 (6 bases). Trimming stripped 3 bases from V and 3 bases from J, with 12 bases between. CDR3 length: 14 residues. Germline-derived CDR1 and CDR2 are SGDLS and YYNGEE.